Following are 12 T cell receptor beta chains from one sample sequenced in a study of chemoradiotherapy in HPV16-positive cancers. Using immunoSEQ multiplex PCR, the repertoire was profiled, and TCRdb retains in-frame clones only, with some absent. The sample consists of some 2,200 clones, roughly 90% of them appearing once. This sample comprised tumor tissue, obtained from a patient who underwent chemoradiotherapy. The receptors here all came from a human donor with HPV-associated anogenital cancer.

This rearrangement joins TRBV5-1 to TRBJ1-1; D ambiguous. Germline values: CDR1 SGHRS, CDR2 YFSETQ. The V and J ends lost 1 base and 1 base respectively, with 8 bases between them. The CDR3 totals 14 residues. Here the CDR3 DNA reads TGCGCCAGCAGCTTGATCAGACCGAACACTGAAGCTTTCTTT. Residues: CASSLIRPNTEAFF.

The V and J genes are TRBV5-1 and TRBJ1-1, with a tentative D call TRBD1 (5 bases). The CDR3 is 14 amino acids. V lost 4 bases and J 5 bases, leaving 15 bases between the germline ends. CDR1 and CDR2 from the germline V gene are SGHRS and YFSETQ. The CDR3 DNA follows: TGCGCCAGCAGCCCCGACGTAGAGGGGACTGAAGCTTTCTTT. Amino acids: CASSPDVEGTEAFF.

This chain uses TRBV7-3 with TRBJ1-1, with TRBD1 identical over 8 bases. Germline CDR1 and CDR2: SGHTA and FQGTGA. The CDR3 extends over 15 amino acids. V trimming: 4 bases; J trimming: 5 bases; junction bases outside the gene matches: 9. The CDR3 DNA follows: TGTGCCAGCAGCTCATCTCAGGGGGCGCGGACTGAAGCTTTCTTT. It specifies CASSSSQGARTEAFF. Full variable domain (remainder filled in from reference TRBV7-3 and TRBJ1-1): GAGVSQTPSNKVTEKGKYVELRCDPISGHTALYWYRQSLGQGPEFLIYFQGTGAADDSGLPNDRFFAVRPEGSVSTLKIQRTERGDSAVYLCASSSSQGARTEAFFGQGTRLTVV.

The rearrangement joins TRBV2 to TRBJ2-5; D gene uncertain. CDR1 and CDR2 from the germline V gene are SNHLY and FYNNEI. CDR3 length: 12 amino acids. V shed 8 bases and J shed 3 bases, with 10 bases lying between them. CDR3 bases: TGTGCCAGCCTCACGGGTGAAGAGACCCAGTACTTC. Translated: CASLTGEETQYF.

V usage is TRBV6-6 and J usage is TRBJ1-4; tentative D call: TRBD1 (6 bases). V shed 6 bases and J shed 8 bases, with 16 bases lying between them. CDR1 is MNHNY and CDR2 is SVGAGI in the germline V gene (reference sequence). The CDR3 is 14 residues long. The CDR3 DNA reads as TGTGCCAGCAGAACTACAGGGTTAATCGAAAAACTGTTTTTT. Protein sequence: CASRTTGLIEKLFF.

This clone occurred a few times. The CDR3 spells CASSTQAGKNYEQYF. The DNA for the CDR3 is TGTGCCAGCAGCACTCAAGCGGGAAAAAACTACGAGCAGTACTTC. This chain connects TRBV9 to TRBJ2-7, with 7 bases matching TRBD2. The V gene end was trimmed by 4 bases and the J gene end by 3 bases; junction bases not matched to a gene: 10. Germline V CDR1 and CDR2: SGDLS, YYNGEE. This CDR3 contains 15 residues.

The chain joins TRBV5-4 to TRBJ2-7; TRBD1 aligns across 10 bases. Germline trimming cut 4 bases from V and 4 bases from J; bases unmatched to any gene: 5. This CDR3 spans 14 amino acids. Germline lookup yields CDR1 SGHNT and CDR2 YYREEE (reference sequence). The DNA of the CDR3 is TGTGCCAGCAGCAGGACAGGGGGGAAGTACGAGCAGTACTTC. This sequence encodes CASSRTGGKYEQYF.

In its sample, this clone was seen once. The J gene is TRBJ1-1, the V gene TRBV10-3; perhaps TRBD1 as D (5 bases). The CDR3 sequence is 13 residues long. CDR1 ENHRY and CDR2 SYGVKD come from the germline V gene. Trimming cost V 2 bases and J 4 bases, with 8 bases left between them. The CDR3 region is CAISERGGTEAFF. The CDR3 DNA sequence: TGTGCCATCAGTGAGCGTGGGGGCACTGAAGCTTTCTTT.

This clone was seen once. The CDR3 here is CASSWGLSTEAFF. In DNA, the CDR3 is TGTGCCAGCAGTTGGGGACTTAGCACTGAAGCTTTCTTT. The chain combines TRBV2 with TRBJ1-1, with a weak D call TRBD1 (5 bases). The CDR3 covers 13 residues. Trimming took off 5 bases at V and 4 bases at J, with 11 bases between the two ends. The germline CDR1 and CDR2 sequences are SNHLY and FYNNEI.

The chain carries TRBV5-5 and TRBJ1-2; D is undetermined. The CDR3 has 15 amino acids. Trimming pared 1 base from V and 1 base from J, leaving 11 bases between. CDR1 and CDR2 (germline): SGHKS, YYEKEE (reference sequence). For the CDR3, the DNA is TGTGCCAGCAGCTTGTCGCCGGACGGTAACTATGGCTACACCTTC. This translates into CASSLSPDGNYGYTF.

This clone is a singleton in its sample. The chain joins TRBV5-6 to TRBJ2-7; TRBD2 aligns across 13 bases. This CDR3 spans 15 amino acids. Germline loops: CDR1 SGHDT, CDR2 YYEEEE. Trimming at V came to 1 base and at J to 5 bases, leaving 3 bases not matched to a gene. The CDR3 loop is CASSLTSGGGHEQYF. The CDR3 bases are TGTGCCAGCAGCTTGACTAGCGGGGGGGGTCACGAGCAGTACTTC.

The chain has TRBV28 and TRBJ2-7, with TRBD2 identical over 9 bases. The V gene's germline CDR1 is MDHEN and CDR2 SYDVKM. Trimming removed 7 bases from V and 4 bases from J; junction bases left unmatched: 5. The CDR3 has 13 residues. CDR3 nucleotides: TGTGCCAGCAACGGCGGGGGGGCATACGAGCAGTACTTC. The encoded protein is CASNGGGAYEQYF.